Following are 8 T cell receptor beta chains from one sample sequenced in a study of blood T cell repertoires in COVID-19. Here immunoSEQ multiplex PCR was the method, and the copy in TCRdb shows in-frame clones only, minus some. The table shows about 170,000 clones, with 74% occurring only once. Sequenced material: peripheral blood. These receptor sequences come from a woman of 80 years or more with acute or convalescent COVID-19.

The V call is TRBV9, the J call TRBJ2-7; 14 bases align to TRBD2. J lost 6 bases, V lost 3 bases, and 5 bases had no gene match. The CDR3 covers 15 residues. Germline CDR1 and CDR2: SGDLS and YYNGEE. CDR3 in amino acids: CASSGGTSGSGEQYF. CDR3 in DNA: TGTGCCAGCAGCGGAGGGACTAGCGGGAGTGGCGAGCAGTACTTC.

The V call is TRBV28, the J call TRBJ2-4, with 7 bases aligning to TRBD2. This CDR3 is 13 amino acids long. Unmatched junction bases numbered 5, after V lost 7 bases and J lost 5 bases. From germline, CDR1 is MDHEN and CDR2 SYDVKM. The CDR3 DNA sequence: TGTGCCAGCACTACCCGGGGGGAAAACATTCAGTACTTC. Translating gives CASTTRGENIQYF. Full variable domain (missing parts from reference TRBV28 and TRBJ2-4): DVKVTQSSRYLVKRTGEKVFLECVQDMDHENMFWYRQDPGLGLRLIYFSYDVKMKEKGDIPEGYSVSREKKERFSLILESASTNQTSMYLCASTTRGENIQYFGAGTRLSVL.

The rearrangement uses TRBV6-5 and TRBJ2-7; D call uncertain. Germline V lookup: CDR1 MNHEY, CDR2 SVGAGI. The CDR3 is 14 residues long. V gave up 0 bases and J gave up 0 bases, with 6 bases separating them. The CDR3 DNA reads as TGTGCCAGCAGTTACTCTTACTTCTCCTACGAGCAGTACTTC. Its translation is CASSYSYFSYEQYF.

CDR3 sequence (DNA): TGCGCCAGCAGCTTGGCCGGGGGGGCTAAAGAGACCCAGTACTTC. This sequence encodes CASSLAGGAKETQYF. The rearrangement links TRBV5-1 to TRBJ2-5; TRBD2 agrees at 8 bases. CDR3 size: 15 residues. V was clipped by 0 bases and J by 3 bases; unmatched bases: 4. Germline CDR1 reads SGHRS; CDR2 reads YFSETQ. The whole variable domain, remainder taken from reference TRBV5-1 and TRBJ2-5, is KAGVTQTPRYLIKTRGQQVTLSCSPISGHRSVSWYQQTPGQGLQFLFEYFSETQRNKGNFPGRFSGRQFSNSRSEMNVSTLELGDSALYLCASSLAGGAKETQYFGPGTRLLVL.

V gene TRBV5-4 combines with J gene TRBJ2-7, with TRBD1 matching over 8 bases. The CDR3 contains 13 residues. Germline trimming cut 4 bases from V and 2 bases from J; bases unmatched to any gene: 2. Looked up from germline, CDR1 is SGHNT and CDR2 is YYREEE (reference sequence). The CDR3 DNA reads TGTGCCAGCAGCATACAGGGGGCCTACGAGCAGTACTTC. As protein: CASSIQGAYEQYF.

The chain is built from TRBV5-1 and TRBJ2-5, with TRBD1 identical over 7 bases. This CDR3 is built from 15 residues. Germline-derived CDR1 and CDR2 are SGHRS and YFSETQ. The V gene end was trimmed by 3 bases and the J gene end by 5 bases; junction bases not matched to a gene: 10. This CDR3 reads CASSSGDRASETQYF. The DNA for the CDR3 is TGCGCCAGCAGCTCCGGGGACAGAGCCTCGGAGACCCAGTACTTC.

The V gene is TRBV28, the J gene TRBJ1-5; 9 bases map to TRBD1. Germline-derived CDR1 and CDR2 are MDHEN and SYDVKM. With 6 bases clipped from V and 6 bases from J, the junction kept 9 bases outside the gene matches. This CDR3 contains 15 residues. CDR3 nucleotides: TGTGCCAGCAGCCAAGAACAGGGGGCTCCTCAGCCCCAGCATTTT. Translating gives CASSQEQGAPQPQHF.

The chain links TRBV19 to TRBJ2-5; a possible D gene is TRBD2 (5 bases). CDR1 and CDR2 from the germline V gene are LNHDA and SQIVND (reference sequence). Trimming stripped 3 bases from V and 0 bases from J, with 8 bases between. CDR3 length: 14 residues. In DNA, the CDR3 is TGTGCCAGTAGTATTCGGCGGGACCAAGAGACCCAGTACTTC. Translated: CASSIRRDQETQYF.